The 23 T cell receptor beta chains below all came from one sample that was sequenced in a study of T cell repertoires in cytomegalovirus infection. TCRdb passed the reads through MiXCR, listing each CDR3 protein once. The data contain a few hundred thousand distinct CDR3 sequences, over 7.5% of them seen just once; the ten biggest clones take up 4.3%. Source material: PBMCs. The receptors were gathered from a human donor in good health (CMV status not recorded). Some clones in this sample may be carry-over from other donors' samples.

This clonotype was counted at least ten times. The genes are TRBV12-3 or TRBV12-4 and TRBJ2-7; possibly TRBD1 for D (6 bases). This CDR3 region has 11 residues. V shed 4 bases and J shed 7 bases, with 8 bases lying between them. CDR3 sequence: CASSWGPEQYF. The CDR3 DNA is TGTGCCAGCAGTTGGGGGCCAGAGCAGTACTTC.

This clonotype was counted at least ten times. J is TRBJ1-1 and V is TRBV7-9; TRBD1 is a possible D gene (5 bases). The germline V and J ends were trimmed by 4 bases and 0 bases, with 9 bases remaining between them. CDR3 length equals 14 residues. Germline V gene data show CDR1 as SEHNR and CDR2 as FQNEAQ (reference sequence). The CDR3 loop is CASSYKQVNTEAFF. The CDR3 coding sequence is TGTGCCAGCAGCTACAAACAGGTGAACACTGAAGCTTTCTTT.

This clonotype was observed a handful of times. The chain joins TRBV10-3 to TRBJ2-3; D may be TRBD1 or TRBD2 (5 bases each). This CDR3 contains 17 residues. Trimming took off 1 base at V and 9 bases at J, with 23 bases between the two ends. Germline loops: CDR1 ENHRY, CDR2 SYGVKD. The CDR3 spells CAISELGRVSREGTQYF. CDR3 nucleotides: TGTGCCATCAGTGAGTTGGGCAGGGTAAGCCGGGAAGGGACGCAGTATTTT.

This clonotype was picked up a small number of times. The rearrangement joins TRBV7-3 to TRBJ2-7; TRBD2 matches 8 bases. Trimming cost V 4 bases and J 3 bases; bases outside gene matches: 8. CDR3 length: 15 amino acids. CDR1 SGHTA and CDR2 FQGTGA come from the germline V gene. The CDR3 is CASSYSGGDNYEQYF. For the CDR3, the DNA is TGTGCCAGCAGCTACTCGGGGGGGGACAACTACGAGCAGTACTTC.

This rearrangement joins TRBV20-1 to TRBJ2-1, with D possibly matching TRBD2 (7 bases). The CDR3 has 14 residues. From germline, CDR1 is DFQATT and CDR2 SNEGSKA (reference sequence). Trimming removed 7 bases at V and 7 bases at J, with 20 bases between. Written as DNA, the CDR3 is TGCAGTGTCTTTCGAGGGGGGGCAGGAAATGAGCAGTTCTTC. This sequence encodes CSVFRGGAGNEQFF.

The genes are TRBV10-2 and TRBJ2-2; D is undetermined. Trimming shortened V by 4 bases and J by 10 bases, and 22 bases separated the two germline ends. Germline CDR1 reads WSHSY; CDR2 reads SAAADI. CDR3 length: 16 residues. In DNA, the CDR3 is TGCGCCAGCAGTGTTACGGGCAGTACTGGGTCCGAGGAGCTGTTTTTT. The encoded protein is CASSVTGSTGSEELFF.

This CDR3 reads CARRMGDRGFNQPQHF. For the CDR3, the DNA is TGTGCCCGTCGTATGGGGGACAGGGGATTCAATCAGCCCCAGCATTTT. The rearrangement uses TRBV19 and TRBJ1-5; 10 bases are shared with TRBD1. The germline CDR1 and CDR2 sequences are LNHDA and SQIVND (reference sequence). Losses at the gene ends were 11 bases for V and 3 bases for J; bases not matched to a gene: 13. The CDR3 is made up of 16 amino acids.

This clonotype has a count of ten or more. This chain links TRBV7-2 with TRBJ1-2; 9 bases are a match to TRBD1. The CDR3 is 14 residues long. Germline V CDR1 and CDR2: SGHTA, FQGNSA. J was trimmed by 4 bases and V by 6 bases; bases with no gene match: 6. In DNA, the CDR3 is TGTGCCAGCAGACCAACAGGGGGCGGCTATGGCTACACCTTC. It is translated as CASRPTGGGYGYTF.

CDR3 protein: CASSQGGRGLSPLHF. The CDR3 DNA follows: TGCGCCAGCAGCCAGGGGGGCAGGGGGCTTTCACCCCTCCACTTT. The chain recombines TRBV4-3 with TRBJ1-6; 8 bases match TRBD1. The CDR3 loop spans 15 amino acids. V was pared by 3 bases and J by 9 bases, with 7 bases of the junction left unmatched. Germline CDR1 LGHNA, CDR2 YSLEER.

The J gene is TRBJ2-1, the V gene TRBV5-6; D is ambiguous. This CDR3 spans 14 amino acids. The ends were cut back, 1 base at V and 1 base at J, with 6 bases in the middle. Germline assignment: CDR1 SGHDT and CDR2 YYEEEE. The CDR3 nucleotides are TGTGCCAGCAGCTTGCAACAGTCCTACAATGAGCAGTTCTTC. It specifies CASSLQQSYNEQFF. The whole variable domain, filled in from reference TRBV5-6 and TRBJ2-1, reads DAGVTQSPTHLIKTRGQQVTLRCSPKSGHDTVSWYQQALGQGPQFIFQYYEEEERQRGNFPDRFSGHQFPNYSSELNVNALLLGDSALYLCASSLQQSYNEQFFGPGTRLTVL.

This clonotype was seen ten or more times. The chain carries TRBV7-9 and TRBJ2-3; 14 bases map to TRBD2. Germline V gene sequence: CDR1 SEHNR, CDR2 FQNEAQ (reference sequence). The CDR3 runs 19 residues. V lost 5 bases and J lost 2; bases outside the gene matches: 12. CDR3 DNA: TGTGCCAGCAGCGCCAGACGGACTAGCGGGAGGAACTACACAGATACGCAGTATTTT. Residues: CASSARRTSGRNYTDTQYF.

This clonotype was counted ten times or more. DNA for the CDR3: TGTGCCAGCAGCTCCTCCGGTGAGCAGTTCTTC. Translation gives CASSSSGEQFF. J is TRBJ2-1 and V is TRBV7-9; D uncertain. The germline gives CDR1 SEHNR, CDR2 FQNEAQ (reference sequence). The length of the CDR3 is 11 residues. V dropped 4 bases and J dropped 9 bases, with 7 bases sitting between them.

V is TRBV20-1 and J is TRBJ2-5; D unclear. This CDR3 has 14 amino acids. The germline gives CDR1 DFQATT, CDR2 SNEGSKA (reference sequence). V lost 3 bases and J lost 0, with 11 bases in between. CDR3 coding DNA: TGCAGTGCTAGGAAGACGGAAGACCAAGAGACCCAGTACTTC. Protein product: CSARKTEDQETQYF.

This clonotype has at least ten counts. This chain links TRBV7-8 with TRBJ2-1; D possibly corresponds to TRBD1 (6 bases). Deletions cut 4 bases from V and 3 bases from J, with 13 bases between. The CDR3 sequence is 15 residues long. The germline CDR1 and CDR2 sequences are SGHVS and FQNEAQ. The CDR3 loop reads CASSSSRGYYNEQFF. The CDR3 DNA reads as TGTGCCAGCAGCTCTTCCAGGGGTTACTACAATGAGCAGTTCTTC.

This clonotype was observed at least ten times. The rearrangement joins TRBV7-6 to TRBJ1-5, with 8 bases that match TRBD1. Per germline, CDR1 SGHVS and CDR2 FNYEAQ. The V gene end was trimmed by 1 base and the J gene end by 2 bases; junction bases not matched to a gene: 4. There are 16 residues in the CDR3. CDR3 sequence reads: CASSLDQGAGNQPQHF. For the CDR3, the DNA is TGTGCCAGCAGCTTAGACCAGGGGGCTGGCAATCAGCCCCAGCATTTT.

The chain combines TRBV7-2 with TRBJ2-3; 7 nucleotides line up with TRBD2. V shed 5 bases and J 2 bases; nucleotides not matched to a gene: 10. This CDR3 spans 16 amino acids. Germline CDR1 SGHTA, CDR2 FQGNSA. The CDR3 region is CASSPWGGGNTDTQYF. The DNA for the CDR3 is TGTGCCAGCAGCCCCTGGGGGGGGGGGAACACAGATACGCAGTATTTT.

This clonotype was seen at least ten times. The chain uses TRBV7-2 and TRBJ1-1; D is undetermined. The CDR3 spans 15 residues. Germline lookup yields CDR1 SGHTA and CDR2 FQGNSA. The ends were cut back, 1 base at V and 1 base at J, with 10 bases in the middle. The CDR3 coding sequence is TGTGCCAGCAGCTTAGGCCCCCTGCAGAACACTGAAGCTTTCTTT. It yields the protein CASSLGPLQNTEAFF. Drawing the rest from reference TRBV7-2 and TRBJ1-1, the complete variable domain is GAGVSQSPSNKVTEKGKDVELRCDPISGHTALYWYRQSLGQGLEFLIYFQGNSAPDKSGLPSDRFSAERTGGSVSTLTIQRTQQEDSAVYLCASSLGPLQNTEAFFGQGTRLTVV.

This clonotype came up many times. V usage is TRBV5-1 and J usage is TRBJ2-1, with 11 bases lining up with TRBD2. V trimming: 1 base; J trimming: 8 bases; junction bases outside the gene matches: 8. Germline values: CDR1 SGHRS, CDR2 YFSETQ. The CDR3 contains 16 residues. The CDR3 sequence is CASSLYSGGALDEQFF. The CDR3 DNA follows: TGCGCCAGCAGCTTGTATAGCGGGGGGGCCCTAGATGAGCAGTTCTTC.

The chain is built from TRBV4-2 and TRBJ1-5; D is unclear. Trimming shortened V by 3 bases and J by 9 bases, and 9 bases separated the two germline ends. The CDR3 is 12 amino acids. In germline, CDR1 is LGHNA, CDR2 YNFKEQ. The CDR3 protein is CASSQDGRPQHF. The CDR3 region has the DNA TGTGCCAGCAGCCAGGACGGTCGGCCCCAGCATTTT.

This clonotype was counted a few times. The V gene is TRBV18, the J gene TRBJ1-1; D unclear. Germline V CDR1 and CDR2: KGHSH, LQKENI. V was trimmed by 1 base and J by 1 base, leaving 10 bases between them. The CDR3 is made up of 15 amino acids. CDR3 nucleotide sequence: TGTGCCAGCTCACCACAGCAGTTCGAGAACACTGAAGCTTTCTTT. This encodes CASSPQQFENTEAFF.

This clonotype was seen many times. The V gene is TRBV7-2, the J gene TRBJ2-7, with D uncertain. The germline V and J ends were trimmed by 4 bases and 3 bases, with 7 bases remaining between them. The CDR3 is 12 residues long. The germline gives CDR1 SGHTA, CDR2 FQGNSA. CDR3 amino acids: CASSSDGYEQYF. In nucleotides, the CDR3 is TGTGCCAGCAGCTCGGACGGCTACGAGCAGTACTTC.

The rearrangement uses TRBV10-3 and TRBJ2-1; 9 bases are shared with TRBD2. Unmatched junction bases numbered 7, after V lost 6 bases and J lost 4 bases. This CDR3 contains 15 residues. Germline V lookup: CDR1 ENHRY, CDR2 SYGVKD. The CDR3 protein is CAISGRAGGYNEQFF. CDR3 DNA sequence: TGTGCCATCAGCGGCCGGGCGGGAGGGTACAATGAGCAGTTCTTC.

This clonotype appeared a few times. The rearrangement uses TRBV11-2 and TRBJ1-1; the D gene is possibly TRBD1 (5 bases). Germline values: CDR1 SGHAT, CDR2 FQNNGV. The CDR3 runs to 17 residues. With 2 bases removed from V and 1 base from J, the gap between germline ends came to 17 bases. The CDR3 nucleotides are TGTGCCAGCAGCTTACTCGTAATCGGGACTGGGAACACTGAAGCTTTCTTT. This codes for CASSLLVIGTGNTEAFF.